A selection of T cell receptor beta chains follows, all from one sample in a study of human T cells and chemical hapten exposure. TCRdb called the RACE reads again in MiXCR, with one record for every CDR3 protein. The sample contains some 120,000 distinct CDR3 sequences, roughly 9.5% of which appear only once. Material: whole blood. These receptors all stem from a male donor in good health. Some clones in this sample may be carry-over from other donors' samples. The CDR3 runs from the conserved cysteine through the conserved F or W. The D gene is left open where the match is weak. Size is stated for part of the rows, as once, few or many counts, or as a class when the clone is expanded.

J | V | D | size | DNA | CDR3
TRBJ2-7 | TRBV10-3 | TRBD1 | - | TGTGCCATCAGTGAAGGCGGGGGACAGGGATTGTACGAGCAGTACTTC | CAISEGGGQGLYEQYF
TRBJ1-4 | TRBV7-2 | - | few | TGTGCCAGCAGCTTGGCCGCGAGCAGAATTAATGAAAAACTGTTTTTT | CASSLAASRINEKLFF
TRBJ2-1 | TRBV5-1 | - | many | TGCGCCAGCAGCTCCGGGACGGATTACAATGAGCAGTTCTTC | CASSSGTDYNEQFF
TRBJ1-1 | TRBV20-1 | TRBD1 | few | TGCAGTGCAACCAGGGGGCGGGAGGCTGAAGCTTTCTTT | CSATRGREAEAFF
TRBJ1-5 | TRBV5-6 | - | many | TGTGCCAGCAGCTTGAGACGTGGTAGCAATCAGCCCCAGCATTTT | CASSLRRGSNQPQHF
TRBJ1-1 | TRBV14 | - | many | TGTGCCAGCAGCCAAGCTTCAGGGGCCCAAGCTTTCTTT | CASSQASGAQAFF
TRBJ2-5 | TRBV3-1 | - | many | TGTGCCAGCAGCCACCGAAGGCCGACAGGACAAGAGACCCAGTACTTC | CASSHRRPTGQETQYF
TRBJ1-1 | TRBV5-5 | - | few | TGTGCCAGCAACGACCCCCGGTCGGACACTGAAGCTTTCTTT | CASNDPRSDTEAFF
TRBJ2-7 | TRBV4-3 | TRBD2 | many | TGCGCCAGCAGCCAAGATATGGCTAGCGGGACCTACGAGCAGTACTTC | CASSQDMASGTYEQYF
TRBJ2-2 | TRBV7-9 | TRBD2 | many | TGTGCCAGCAGCTTAGGGACTAGCGGATATAGCAACACCGGGGAGCTGTTTTTT | CASSLGTSGYSNTGELFF
TRBJ2-2 | TRBV14 | - | - | TGTGCCAGCAGCCAACCATTCACCGGGGAGCTGTTTTTT | CASSQPFTGELFF
TRBJ1-1 | TRBV2 | - | few | TGTGCCAGCAGGAGGCAGGGAGGCACTGAAGCTTTCTTT | CASRRQGGTEAFF
TRBJ2-5 | TRBV21-1 | - | many | TGTGCCAGCAGCCAAACTGGGACAGTCGCGGAGACCCAGTACTTC | CASSQTGTVAETQYF
TRBJ2-7 | TRBV5-1 | TRBD2 | - | TGCGCCAGCAGCCCGGGTCTAGCGGCAACCTACGAGCAGTACTTC | CASSPGLAATYEQYF
TRBJ1-2 | TRBV19 | - | - | TGTGCCAGTAGTCCCCGGGACGGCTTTAACTATGGCTACACCTTC | CASSPRDGFNYGYTF
TRBJ2-6 | TRBV19 | - | - | TGTGCCACCACGGACTTAAAATCTGGGGCCAACGTCCTGACTTTC | CATTDLKSGANVLTF
TRBJ2-7 | TRBV10-3 | TRBD2 | few | TGTGCCATCAGGGGGGCCGTTTTAGCGGGGTCCTACGAGCAGTACTTC | CAIRGAVLAGSYEQYF
TRBJ1-1 | TRBV24-1 | - | - | TGTGCCACCAGTGTTGGGACTCTGGCGGACACTGAAGCTTTCTTT | CATSVGTLADTEAFF
TRBJ2-1 | TRBV12-3/TRBV12-4 | - | - | TGTGCCAGCAGTTTAATCCGGGGGGAGCAGTTCTTC | CASSLIRGEQFF
TRBJ2-7 | TRBV18 | - | many | TGTGCCAGCTCACCAGTGGCGGATCCTTCCTACGAGCAGTACTTC | CASSPVADPSYEQYF
TRBJ2-2 | TRBV6-2/TRBV6-3 | - | few | TGTGCCAGCAGTTACTCAGGAGGCACCGGGGAGCTGTTTTTT | CASSYSGGTGELFF
TRBJ1-2 | TRBV5-1 | TRBD1 | - | TGCGCCAGCAGCCTTGCCGGACAGGGGCCCTATGGCTACACCTTC | CASSLAGQGPYGYTF
TRBJ2-5 | TRBV15 | TRBD1 | many | TGTGCCACCAGCAGAGATATTCCGGGACAGGGTCAAGAGACCCAGTACTTC | CATSRDIPGQGQETQYF
TRBJ2-7 | TRBV7-2 | - | few | TGTGCCAGCAGCTTAGACCCAGTCAACTCCTACGAGCAGTACTTC | CASSLDPVNSYEQYF
TRBJ2-1 | TRBV5-1 | TRBD1 | many | TGCGCCAGCAGCTCACAACCGATCGGGACAGGTAGCTACAATGAGCAGTTCTTC | CASSSQPIGTGSYNEQFF
TRBJ2-2 | TRBV5-5 | TRBD1 | - | TGTGCCAGCAGCTTGAGGGACAGGGCCACCGGGGAGCTGTTTTTT | CASSLRDRATGELFF
TRBJ1-1 | TRBV20-1 | - | - | TGCAGTGCTAGAGTGGAGAACAGGGCACCTTTCTTT | CSARVENRAPFF
TRBJ1-1 | TRBV27 | - | few | TGTGCCAGCAGGCGACTTCCAGGGAACACTGAAGCTTTCTTT | CASRRLPGNTEAFF
TRBJ2-1 | TRBV5-1 | TRBD2 | many | TGCGCCAGCAGCTTTGGACTAGCGGGAGTTCATGAGCAGTTCTTC | CASSFGLAGVHEQFF
TRBJ1-1 | TRBV29-1 | - | few | TGCAGCGTTAACCGGGGGGAAAGGTGGGACACTGAAGCTTTCTTT | CSVNRGERWDTEAFF
TRBJ2-3 | TRBV10-3 | - | few | TGTGCCATCAGCGGACAAACCAGTAGCACAGATACGCAGTATTTT | CAISGQTSSTDTQYF
TRBJ1-1 | TRBV20-1 | - | many | TGCAGTGCTAGAAGAAACACTGAAGCTTTCTTT | CSARRNTEAFF
TRBJ1-6 | TRBV11-2 | TRBD1 | few | TGTGCCAGCAGCCCGACAGGGATCCTCTCAAATTCACCCCTCCACTTT | CASSPTGILSNSPLHF
TRBJ1-1 | TRBV5-1 | - | many | TGCGCCAGCAGCTACTCTCAGCCCCAGGGGATCACTGAAGCTTTCTTT | CASSYSQPQGITEAFF
TRBJ2-7 | TRBV10-3 | TRBD1 | many | TGTGCCATTGGGGACAGGAGCTCCTACGAGCAGTACTTC | CAIGDRSSYEQYF
TRBJ2-5 | TRBV20-1 | - | - | TGCAGTGCCAGTCTGCCCCTAGCGTTTAAAGAGACCCAGTACTTC | CSASLPLAFKETQYF
TRBJ2-1 | TRBV7-9 | - | few | TGTGCCAGCAGCTTAGGGTCTTGGAGACAACCTTTAGATGAGCAGTTCTTC | CASSLGSWRQPLDEQFF
TRBJ1-5 | TRBV6-2/TRBV6-3 | TRBD1 | few | TGTGCCAGCAGTTACTCCGGGACAGGGGAACGATCCAATCAGCCCCAGCATTTT | CASSYSGTGERSNQPQHF
TRBJ1-1 | TRBV7-2 | - | few | TGTGCCAGCAGCTTAAAAGGGCAGGGGCTGGGAGAGGACACTGAAGCTTTCTTT | CASSLKGQGLGEDTEAFF
TRBJ2-1 | TRBV12-3/TRBV12-4 | TRBD2 | - | TGTGCCAGCAGTTTCCTAGCGGGGGGGCGTGGTGAGCAGTTCTTC | CASSFLAGGRGEQFF
TRBJ2-1 | TRBV20-1 | TRBD2 | many | TGCAGTGCTTCGGTGGGGGAGGGGTACAATGAGCAGTTCTTC | CSASVGEGYNEQFF
TRBJ2-2 | TRBV6-5 | - | few | TGTGCCAGCAGTTACTTGCGTCCCGGAGACAGCCCCACCGGGGAGCTGTTTTTT | CASSYLRPGDSPTGELFF
TRBJ1-5 | TRBV19 | TRBD1 | few | TGTGCCAGTACCGACCCGGGACAGGGGAGCAATCAGCCCCAGCATTTT | CASTDPGQGSNQPQHF
TRBJ1-1 | TRBV5-1 | - | many | TGCGCCAGCAGCCAACTCCACCAGAACACTGAAGCTTTCTTT | CASSQLHQNTEAFF
TRBJ1-2 | TRBV28 | - | - | TGTGCCAGCAGTCCCCAAACAGGGTACTATGGCTACACCTTC | CASSPQTGYYGYTF
TRBJ1-6 | TRBV15 | TRBD1 | many | TGTGCCACCAGCAGAGAAAACAGGGGTAATTCACCCCTCCACTTT | CATSRENRGNSPLHF
TRBJ1-6 | TRBV6-5 | TRBD1 | few | TGTGCCAGCAGTTACGTTGGGACAGGGGGTTCACCCCTCCACTTT | CASSYVGTGGSPLHF
TRBJ1-2 | TRBV19 | TRBD1 | few | TGTGCCAGTAGTAATCCTACAGGGGATGGCTACACCTTC | CASSNPTGDGYTF
TRBJ2-7 | TRBV12-3/TRBV12-4 | TRBD2 | many | TGTGCCAGCAGTTTTGGGACTAGCGACGAGCAGTACTTC | CASSFGTSDEQYF
TRBJ1-2 | TRBV5-4 | - | many | TGTGCCAGCACCCGTGCCGGGAACTATGGCTACACCTTC | CASTRAGNYGYTF
TRBJ2-2 | TRBV5-4 | TRBD1 | few | TGTGCCAGCAGCGGGGGACAGGGTAACACCGGGGAGCTGTTTTTT | CASSGGQGNTGELFF
TRBJ2-1 | TRBV5-4 | - | few | TGTGCCAGCAGCCCGAGGGACAATGAGCAGTTCTTC | CASSPRDNEQFF
TRBJ1-5 | TRBV6-1 | - | few | TGTGCCAGCAGTGAACAGGGAAATCAGCCCCAGCATTTT | CASSEQGNQPQHF
TRBJ2-7 | TRBV5-5 | - | - | TGTGCCAGCAGCTTGGAGAGGTCCTCAGTACGAGAGCAGTACTTC | CASSLERSSVREQYF
TRBJ1-5 | TRBV10-3 | TRBD1 | many | TGTGCCATCAGTGAGTGGACAGGGGGAGGTCAGCCCCAGCATTTT | CAISEWTGGGQPQHF
TRBJ2-5 | TRBV7-9 | - | many | TGTGCCAGCAGCAAGGACAGAGCCCAAGAGACCCAGTACTTC | CASSKDRAQETQYF
TRBJ1-5 | TRBV6-2/TRBV6-3 | - | few | TGTGCCAGCAGTCTATCGGGACGGAATCGTCCCCAGCATTTT | CASSLSGRNRPQHF
TRBJ1-4 | TRBV11-2 | - | many | TGTGCCAGCAGCTTAGCCACCAGAGCTAATGAAAAACTGTTTTTT | CASSLATRANEKLFF
TRBJ2-1 | TRBV5-6 | TRBD2 | - | TGTGCCAGCAGCCCGAGGTGGCTAGCGGGAGGGAATGAGCAGTTCTTC | CASSPRWLAGGNEQFF